This T cell receptor (beta chain) was sequenced in a study of T cell responses to AZD1222 COVID-19 vaccine. Germline V gives CDR1 WSHSY, CDR2 SAAADI. This CDR3 region has 16 residues. V lost 2 bases to trimming and J lost 8 bases, with 18 bases between them. Assay used: immunoSEQ multiplex PCR; TCRdb lists only in-frame clones, some missing. Of about 140,000 clones detected, 93% appear once; the ten largest clones hold 0.91%. The source is an adult in good health. Sample: peripheral blood, taken on day 0 of MenACWY control vaccination. V usage is TRBV10-2 and J usage is TRBJ1-4; D is undetermined. The CDR3 DNA reads as TGCGCCAGCAGTGAGATTAAAGCAAAGCCGGGAGAAAAACTGTTTTTT. Translated: CASSEIKAKPGEKLFF.